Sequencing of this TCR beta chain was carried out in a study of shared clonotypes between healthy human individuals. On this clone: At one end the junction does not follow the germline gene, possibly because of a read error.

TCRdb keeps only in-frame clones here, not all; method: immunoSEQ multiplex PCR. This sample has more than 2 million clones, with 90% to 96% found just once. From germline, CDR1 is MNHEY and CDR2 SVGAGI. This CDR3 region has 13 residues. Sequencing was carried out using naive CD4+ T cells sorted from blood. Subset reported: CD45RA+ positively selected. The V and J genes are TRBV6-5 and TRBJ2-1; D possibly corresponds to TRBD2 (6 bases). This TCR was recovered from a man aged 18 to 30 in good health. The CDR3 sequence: CASCYGRFHEQFF. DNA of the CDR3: TGTGCCAGCTGTTACGGGAGATTCCATGAGCAGTTCTTC.